Shown below are 24 T cell receptor beta chains from a single sample sequenced in a study of control samples from healthy donors and cancer patients. Sequencing used immunoSEQ multiplex PCR; TCRdb keeps in-frame clones, though not all of them. The table records 110,000 to 150,000 clones, roughly 92% of them present only once. Source material: blood. These TCRs come from a man aged 25-45 years in good health.

The chain links TRBV7-9 to TRBJ1-1; weak D call: TRBD1 (5 bases). The V end was cut by 1 base, the J end by 4 bases, with 10 bases between. The CDR3 length is 14 residues. Germline V lookup: CDR1 SEHNR, CDR2 FQNEAQ (reference sequence). CDR3 nucleotides: TGTGCCAGCAGCTTAGGCGGGACTCTCACTGAAGCTTTCTTT. Its translation: CASSLGGTLTEAFF.

This chain uses TRBV18 with TRBJ2-1; 8 nucleotides agree with TRBD2. Germline assignment: CDR1 KGHSH and CDR2 LQKENI. The CDR3 covers 16 residues. V lost 3 bases, J lost 2 bases, and 6 bases stayed unmatched. CDR3 residues: CASSPGLAKAYNEQFF. The DNA of the CDR3 is TGTGCCAGCTCACCTGGACTAGCTAAGGCCTACAATGAGCAGTTCTTC.

This clone was detected only once. The chain combines TRBV15 with TRBJ2-1; 9 bases are shared with TRBD2. Looked up from germline, CDR1 is LNHNV and CDR2 is YYDKDF (reference sequence). This CDR3 comprises 16 residues. V shed 5 bases and J 6 bases; nucleotides not matched to a gene: 11. The CDR3 DNA reads as TGTGCCACCAGCCGAACATTAGCGGGAGTATTCAATGAGCAGTTCTTC. It translates to CATSRTLAGVFNEQFF.

This clone is a singleton in its sample. The V and J genes are TRBV6-1 and TRBJ2-7, with a weak D call TRBD2 (6 bases). The CDR3 length is 15 residues. V was cut by 2 bases and J by 4 bases, with 15 bases left in between. CDR1 and CDR2 from the germline V gene are MNHNS and SASEGT. The chain's CDR3 is CASSERRGPPYEQYF. For the CDR3, the DNA is TGTGCCAGCAGTGAACGGCGGGGCCCCCCTTACGAGCAGTACTTC.

The CDR3 sequence is CASSPYVESTDTQYF. CDR3 nucleotide sequence: TGTGCCAGCTCACCTTACGTAGAGAGCACAGATACGCAGTATTTT. This sequence joins TRBV18 and TRBJ2-3; D not resolved. The CDR3 is 15 residues long. Trimming removed 3 bases at V and 0 bases at J, with 10 bases between. Germline V gene data show CDR1 as KGHSH and CDR2 as LQKENI.

J is TRBJ2-1 and V is TRBV6-6; TRBD1 might be the D (6 bases). Looked up from germline, CDR1 is MNHNY and CDR2 is SVGAGI (reference sequence). CDR3 length: 14 residues. Trimming removed 6 bases at V and 1 base at J, with 10 bases between. The CDR3 reads CASSRGQSYNEQFF. In DNA, the CDR3 is TGTGCCAGCAGCCGAGGACAGTCCTACAATGAGCAGTTCTTC.

The chain combines TRBV11-3 with TRBJ2-1, with TRBD2 matching over 7 bases. Per germline, CDR1 SGHNT and CDR2 YENEEA. CDR3 size: 15 residues. The ends lost 4 bases at V and 6 bases at J; junction bases unmatched: 9. CDR3 in amino acids: CASSSRRGGVNEQFF. In DNA form, the CDR3 reads TGTGCCAGCAGCTCACGCCGTGGGGGGGTCAATGAGCAGTTCTTC.

The chain combines TRBV30 with TRBJ2-7, with 11 nucleotides matching TRBD2. CDR1 GTSNPN and CDR2 SVGIG come from the germline V gene (reference sequence). V trimming: 3 bases; J trimming: 4 bases; junction bases outside the gene matches: 5. The CDR3 is made up of 14 amino acids. CDR3 sequence: CAWSALAGVYEQYF. The CDR3 region has the DNA TGTGCCTGGAGCGCACTAGCGGGAGTGTACGAGCAGTACTTC.

V is TRBV28 and J is TRBJ2-1; 7 nucleotides align to TRBD2. The germline V gene encodes CDR1 MDHEN and CDR2 SYDVKM. This CDR3 region has 16 residues. With V trimmed by 5 bases and J by 6 bases, 13 bases remained unmatched. CDR3 residues: CASSQLGAGVSNEQFF. CDR3 DNA sequence: TGTGCCAGCAGTCAGCTCGGGGCGGGAGTTAGCAATGAGCAGTTCTTC.

V usage is TRBV24-1 and J usage is TRBJ2-2; the D gene could be TRBD1 or TRBD2 (6 bases each). Germline CDR1 KGHDR, CDR2 SFDVKD. V was shortened by 0 bases and J by 3 bases, with 10 bases between the two germline ends. This CDR3 spans 16 amino acids. The CDR3 nucleotides are TGTGCCACCAGTGATTTGGGGGGGCCGTACACCGGGGAGCTGTTTTTT. Translating it yields CATSDLGGPYTGELFF.

The rearrangement joins TRBV10-2 to TRBJ1-2; D may be TRBD1 (5 bases). Deletions cut 7 bases from V and 7 bases from J, with 19 bases between. This CDR3 comprises 14 residues. Germline CDR1 reads WSHSY; CDR2 reads SAAADI. The CDR3 DNA sequence: TGCGCCAGCACCCCGGGGAGCGGGGGTGGTGGCTACACCTTC. Translation: CASTPGSGGGGYTF.

The CDR3, as DNA: TGTGCCACCAGCAGAGAAGGTGCAAGGGAAGAGACCCAGTACTTC. It encodes CATSREGAREETQYF. This chain connects TRBV15 to TRBJ2-5, with D unclear. CDR3 length: 15 amino acids. CDR1 is LNHNV and CDR2 is YYDKDF in the germline V gene (reference sequence). The ends were cut back, 0 bases at V and 3 bases at J, with 11 bases in the middle.

The chain links TRBV12-3 or TRBV12-4 to TRBJ1-2; the D is unclear. V lost 8 bases to trimming and J lost 1 base, with 11 bases between them. The CDR3 runs to 13 residues. The CDR3: CASVSSFNYGYTF. CDR3 nucleotides: TGTGCCAGCGTCAGTTCTTTTAACTATGGCTACACCTTC.

The chain couples TRBV2 to TRBJ2-1, with 8 bases fitting TRBD1. The V segment lost 4 bases and the J segment 8 bases; nucleotides outside the gene matches: 7. This CDR3 region has 14 residues. Germline loops: CDR1 SNHLY, CDR2 FYNNEI. The CDR3 DNA follows: TGTGCCAGCAGTGCTCAGGGGGCAGTATATGAGCAGTTCTTC. Its protein product is CASSAQGAVYEQFF. Filled out from reference TRBV2 and TRBJ2-1, the complete variable domain reads EPEVTQTPSHQVTQMGQEVILRCVPISNHLYFYWYRQILGQKVEFLVSFYNNEISEKSEIFDDQFSVERPDGSNFTLKIRSTKLEDSAMYFCASSAQGAVYEQFFGPGTRLTVL.

The rearrangement joins TRBV9 to TRBJ1-2; tentative D call: TRBD1 (6 bases). V was clipped by 0 bases and J by 3 bases, with 12 bases between them. The CDR3 sequence is 15 residues long. CDR1 is SGDLS, CDR2 YYNGEE, per germline. CDR3 nucleotide sequence: TGTGCCAGCAGCGTAGACAGGGATCTCTACTATGGCTACACCTTC. It encodes CASSVDRDLYYGYTF.

This clone was counted a few times. The chain joins TRBV30 to TRBJ1-2; D gene ambiguous. V was clipped by 1 base and J by 8 bases, with 14 bases between them. The germline CDR1 and CDR2 sequences are GTSNPN and SVGIG (reference sequence). This CDR3 region has 13 residues. The CDR3 coding sequence is TGTGCCTGGAGTGGCGGAGCAGGCTGGGGCTACACCTTC. Encoded protein: CAWSGGAGWGYTF.

The chain has TRBV21-1 and TRBJ1-5; whether TRBD1, the table's D call, matches the DNA was not checked. TRBV21-1 is classified as a pseudogene. CDR3 size: 17 residues. The CDR3 region is CASSESRGQGAYQPQHF. The CDR3 nucleotides read TGTGCCAGCAGCGAATCCCGGGGACAGGGGGCATATCAGCCCCAGCATTTT.

J is TRBJ1-1 and V is TRBV20-1, with D possibly matching TRBD1 (5 bases). Germline-derived CDR1 and CDR2 are DFQATT and SNEGSKA (reference sequence). CDR3 length: 13 residues. Trimming removed 3 bases from V and 2 bases from J, with 10 bases in between. CDR3 coding DNA: TGCAGTGCTAGTTCAGGGATTAACACTGAAGCTTTCTTT. Protein product: CSASSGINTEAFF.

The V gene is TRBV18, the J gene TRBJ1-5; TRBD1 matches 7 bases. Germline-derived CDR1 and CDR2 are KGHSH and LQKENI. The J segment lost 7 bases and the V segment lost 3 bases, leaving 12 bases of the junction unmatched. CDR3 length: 16 residues. Here the CDR3 DNA reads TGTGCCAGCTCACCGAATCTAGGGGGCCAGGGACAGCCCCAGCATTTT. Translating gives CASSPNLGGQGQPQHF.

The chain links TRBV7-9 to TRBJ1-3; tentatively, D is TRBD1 (6 bases). Trimming removed 2 bases from V and 3 bases from J, with 11 bases in between. The CDR3 is 15 amino acids. The V gene's germline CDR1 is SEHNR and CDR2 FQNEAQ (reference sequence). Written as DNA, the CDR3 is TGTGCCAGCAGCTTACAACAGGGCAGTGGAAACACCATATATTTT. This translates into CASSLQQGSGNTIYF.

The chain recombines TRBV27 with TRBJ2-3, with 10 bases identical to TRBD2. CDR3 length: 15 residues. V dropped 3 bases and J dropped 6; count of bases not matched to a gene: 6. CDR1 and CDR2 (germline): MNHEY, SMNVEV (reference sequence). CDR3 nucleotides: TGTGCCAGCAGTTTCTCCGGGACTAGCGTGGATACGCAGTATTTT. This gives the protein CASSFSGTSVDTQYF.

V usage is TRBV6-2 or TRBV6-3 and J usage is TRBJ2-1; D may be TRBD1 (6 bases). Trimming removed 2 bases at V and 10 bases at J, with 15 bases between. The CDR3 sequence is 14 residues long. The V gene's germline CDR1 is MNHEY and CDR2 SVGEGT. CDR3 coding DNA: TGTGCCAGCAGTTACGCCTCAGGGGCGGGCGAGCAGTTCTTC. Amino acid sequence: CASSYASGAGEQFF.

The chain employs TRBV18 and TRBJ1-3; D remains ambiguous. The ends were cut back, 2 bases at V and 4 bases at J, with 21 bases in the middle. The CDR3 is made up of 18 amino acids. Germline CDR1 reads KGHSH; CDR2 reads LQKENI. The CDR3 DNA sequence: TGTGCCAGCTCACCAGTAACAGCCCTCCGTACGGGGGGAAACACCATATATTTT. Translated, it gives CASSPVTALRTGGNTIYF. Looking up the rest from reference TRBV18 and TRBJ1-3 gives the full variable domain: NAGVMQNPRHLVRRRGQEARLRCSPMKGHSHVYWYRQLPEEGLKFMVYLQKENIIDESGMPKERFSAEFPKEGPSILRIQQVVRGDSAAYFCASSPVTALRTGGNTIYFGEGSWLTVV.

This chain connects TRBV12-3 or TRBV12-4 to TRBJ2-7, with no clear D. The CDR3 runs 13 residues. V lost 8 bases to trimming and J lost 3 bases, with 14 bases between them. The CDR3, as DNA: TGTGCCAGCTCAGGCCAAGAGATCTACGAGCAGTACTTC. This encodes CASSGQEIYEQYF.